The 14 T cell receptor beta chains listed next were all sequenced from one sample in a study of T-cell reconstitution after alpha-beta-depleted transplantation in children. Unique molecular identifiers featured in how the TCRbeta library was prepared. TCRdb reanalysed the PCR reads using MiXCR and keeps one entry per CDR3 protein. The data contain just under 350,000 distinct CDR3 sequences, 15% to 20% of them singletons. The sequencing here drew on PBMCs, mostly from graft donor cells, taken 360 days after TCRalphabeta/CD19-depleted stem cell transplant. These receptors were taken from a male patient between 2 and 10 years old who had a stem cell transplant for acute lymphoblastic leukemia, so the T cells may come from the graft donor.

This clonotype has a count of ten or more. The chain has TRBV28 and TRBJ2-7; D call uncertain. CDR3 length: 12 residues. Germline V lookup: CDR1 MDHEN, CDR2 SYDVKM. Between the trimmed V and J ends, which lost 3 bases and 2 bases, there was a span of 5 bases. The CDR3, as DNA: TGTGCCAGCAGTTTTCCCCCCTACGAGCAGTACTTC. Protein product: CASSFPPYEQYF.

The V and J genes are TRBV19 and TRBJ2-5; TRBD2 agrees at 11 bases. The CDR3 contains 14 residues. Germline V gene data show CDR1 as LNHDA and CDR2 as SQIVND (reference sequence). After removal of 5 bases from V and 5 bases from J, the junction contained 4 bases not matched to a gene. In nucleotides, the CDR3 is TGTGCCAGTAGTCCTAGCGGGAGGACGGAGACCCAGTACTTC. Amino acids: CASSPSGRTETQYF.

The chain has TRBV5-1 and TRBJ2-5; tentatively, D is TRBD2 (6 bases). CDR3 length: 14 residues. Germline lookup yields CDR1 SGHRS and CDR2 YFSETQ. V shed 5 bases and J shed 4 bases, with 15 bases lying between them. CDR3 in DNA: TGCGCCAGCAGTACGGCTAGCGTACCAGAGACCCAGTACTTC. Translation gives CASSTASVPETQYF.

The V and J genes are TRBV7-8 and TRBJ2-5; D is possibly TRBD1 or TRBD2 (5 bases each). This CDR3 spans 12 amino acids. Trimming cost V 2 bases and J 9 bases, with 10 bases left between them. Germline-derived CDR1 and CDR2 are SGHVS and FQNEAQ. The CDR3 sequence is CASSLMRGSQYF. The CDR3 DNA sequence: TGTGCCAGCAGCTTAATGAGGGGATCCCAGTACTTC.

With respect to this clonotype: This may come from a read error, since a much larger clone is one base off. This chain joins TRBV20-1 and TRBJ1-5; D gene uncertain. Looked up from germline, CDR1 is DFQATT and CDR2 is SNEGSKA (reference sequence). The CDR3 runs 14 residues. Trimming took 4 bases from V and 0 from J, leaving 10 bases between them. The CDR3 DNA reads TGCAGTGCTATAGTAGGAGGTAGCAATCAGCCCCAGCATTTT. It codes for CSAIVGGSNQPQHF.

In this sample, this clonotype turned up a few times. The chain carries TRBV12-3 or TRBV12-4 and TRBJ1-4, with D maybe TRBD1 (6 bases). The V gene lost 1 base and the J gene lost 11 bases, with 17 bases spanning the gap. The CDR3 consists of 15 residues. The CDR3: CASSLVVRGGGKLFF. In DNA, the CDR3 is TGTGCCAGCAGTTTAGTGGTTCGGGGGGGCGGTAAACTGTTTTTT.

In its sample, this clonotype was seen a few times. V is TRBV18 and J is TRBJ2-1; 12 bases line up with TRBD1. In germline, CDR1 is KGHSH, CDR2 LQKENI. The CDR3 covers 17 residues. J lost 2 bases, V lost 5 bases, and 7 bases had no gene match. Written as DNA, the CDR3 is TGTGCCAGCTCAGGCCGGGACAGGGGGCGAACCTACAATGAGCAGTTCTTC. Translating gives CASSGRDRGRTYNEQFF.

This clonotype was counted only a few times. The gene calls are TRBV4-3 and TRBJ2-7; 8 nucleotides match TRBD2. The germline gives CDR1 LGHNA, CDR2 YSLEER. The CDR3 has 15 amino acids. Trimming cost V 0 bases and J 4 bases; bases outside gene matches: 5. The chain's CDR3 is CASSQDRTSTYEQYF. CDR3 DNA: TGCGCCAGCAGCCAAGACCGGACTAGCACGTACGAGCAGTACTTC.

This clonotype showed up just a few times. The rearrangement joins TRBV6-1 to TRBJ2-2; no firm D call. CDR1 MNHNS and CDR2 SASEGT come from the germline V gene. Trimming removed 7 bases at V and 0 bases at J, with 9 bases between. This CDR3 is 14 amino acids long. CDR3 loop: CASMYGANTGELFF. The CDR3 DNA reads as TGTGCCAGCATGTACGGCGCGAACACCGGGGAGCTGTTTTTT.

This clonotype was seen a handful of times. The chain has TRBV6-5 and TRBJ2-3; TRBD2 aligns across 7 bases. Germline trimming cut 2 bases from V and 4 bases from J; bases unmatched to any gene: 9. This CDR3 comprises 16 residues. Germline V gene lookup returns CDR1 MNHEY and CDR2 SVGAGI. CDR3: CASSYGDYPAADTQYF. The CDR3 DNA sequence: TGTGCCAGCAGTTACGGGGACTACCCTGCGGCAGATACGCAGTATTTT.

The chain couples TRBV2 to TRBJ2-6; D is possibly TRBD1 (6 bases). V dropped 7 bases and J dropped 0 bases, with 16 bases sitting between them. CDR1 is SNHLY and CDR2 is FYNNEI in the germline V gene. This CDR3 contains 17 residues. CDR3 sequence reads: CASIAGAPYSGANVLTF. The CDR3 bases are TGTGCCAGCATCGCAGGGGCCCCCTACTCTGGGGCCAACGTCCTGACTTTC.

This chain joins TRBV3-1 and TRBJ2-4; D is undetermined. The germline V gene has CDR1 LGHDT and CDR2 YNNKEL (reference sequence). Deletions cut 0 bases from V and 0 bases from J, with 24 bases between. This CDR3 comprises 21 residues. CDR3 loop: CASSQEIVTKRVTEAKNIQYF. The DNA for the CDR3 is TGTGCCAGCAGCCAAGAGATCGTCACCAAGAGAGTCACCGAAGCCAAAAACATTCAGTACTTC.

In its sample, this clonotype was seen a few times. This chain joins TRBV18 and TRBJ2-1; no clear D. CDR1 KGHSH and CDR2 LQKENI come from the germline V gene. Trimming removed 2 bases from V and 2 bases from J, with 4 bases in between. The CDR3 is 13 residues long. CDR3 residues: CASSPKAYNEQFF. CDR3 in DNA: TGTGCCAGCTCACCAAAAGCCTACAATGAGCAGTTCTTC.

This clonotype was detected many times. CDR3 in amino acids: CASSFRVLNQPQHF. The CDR3 nucleotides are TGTGCCAGCAGTTTCAGGGTCCTCAATCAGCCCCAGCATTTT. The V and J genes are TRBV12-3 or TRBV12-4 and TRBJ1-5; TRBD1 is a possible D gene (5 bases). This CDR3 spans 14 amino acids. The V end was cut by 3 bases, the J end by 3 bases, with 9 bases between.